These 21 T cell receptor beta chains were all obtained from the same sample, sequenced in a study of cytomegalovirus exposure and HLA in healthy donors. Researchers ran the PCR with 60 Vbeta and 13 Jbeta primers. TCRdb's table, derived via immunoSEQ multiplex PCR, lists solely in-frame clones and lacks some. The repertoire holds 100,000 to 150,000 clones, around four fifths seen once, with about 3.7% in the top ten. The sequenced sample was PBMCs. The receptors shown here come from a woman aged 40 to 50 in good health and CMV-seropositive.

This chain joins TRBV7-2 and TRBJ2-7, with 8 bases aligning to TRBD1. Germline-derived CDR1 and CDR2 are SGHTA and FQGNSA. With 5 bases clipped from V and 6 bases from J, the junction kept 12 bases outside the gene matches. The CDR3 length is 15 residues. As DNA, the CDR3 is TGTGCCAGCAGCGAAGGACAGGGCTTTTTCTCCGAGCAGTACTTC. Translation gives CASSEGQGFFSEQYF. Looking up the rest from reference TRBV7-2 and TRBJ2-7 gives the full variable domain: GAGVSQSPSNKVTEKGKDVELRCDPISGHTALYWYRQSLGQGLEFLIYFQGNSAPDKSGLPSDRFSAERTGGSVSTLTIQRTQQEDSAVYLCASSEGQGFFSEQYFGPGTRLTVT.

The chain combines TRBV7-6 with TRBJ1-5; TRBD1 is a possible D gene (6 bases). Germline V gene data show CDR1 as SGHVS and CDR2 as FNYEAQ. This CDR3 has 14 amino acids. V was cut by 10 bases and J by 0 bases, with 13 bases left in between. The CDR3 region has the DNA TGTGCCATCACAGGGCTTAATAGCAATCAGCCCCAGCATTTT. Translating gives CAITGLNSNQPQHF.

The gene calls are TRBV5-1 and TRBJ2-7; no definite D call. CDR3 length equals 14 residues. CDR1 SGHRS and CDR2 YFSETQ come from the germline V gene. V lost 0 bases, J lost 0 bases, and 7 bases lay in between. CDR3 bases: TGCGCCAGCAGCTTGGATGGCAGCTCCTACGAGCAGTACTTC. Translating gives CASSLDGSSYEQYF.

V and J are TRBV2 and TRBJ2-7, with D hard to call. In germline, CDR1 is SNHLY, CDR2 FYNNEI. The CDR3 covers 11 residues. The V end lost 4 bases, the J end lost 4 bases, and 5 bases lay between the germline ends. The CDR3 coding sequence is TGTGCCAGCAGTGCCCCATACGAGCAGTACTTC. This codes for CASSAPYEQYF.

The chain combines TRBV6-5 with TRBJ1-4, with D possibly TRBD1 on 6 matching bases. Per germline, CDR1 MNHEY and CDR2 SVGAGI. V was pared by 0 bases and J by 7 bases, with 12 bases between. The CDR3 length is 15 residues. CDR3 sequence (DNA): TGTGCCAGCAGTTACTCCCAACAGGGTGGTGAAAAACTGTTTTTT. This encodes CASSYSQQGGEKLFF.

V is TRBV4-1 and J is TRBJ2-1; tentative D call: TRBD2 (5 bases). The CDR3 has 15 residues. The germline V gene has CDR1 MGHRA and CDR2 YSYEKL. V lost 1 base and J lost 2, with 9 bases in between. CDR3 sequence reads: CASSQVGSAYNEQFF. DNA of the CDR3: TGCGCCAGCAGCCAAGTAGGGAGTGCCTACAATGAGCAGTTCTTC.

In DNA, the CDR3 is TGTGCCAGCAGTGGCCCCCGGACACTTAACTATGGCTACACCTTC. This encodes CASSGPRTLNYGYTF. The chain couples TRBV6-5 to TRBJ1-2, with D maybe TRBD1 (5 bases). The CDR3 extends over 15 amino acids. The V gene's germline CDR1 is MNHEY and CDR2 SVGAGI. V lost 5 bases and J 1 base, leaving 14 bases between the germline ends.

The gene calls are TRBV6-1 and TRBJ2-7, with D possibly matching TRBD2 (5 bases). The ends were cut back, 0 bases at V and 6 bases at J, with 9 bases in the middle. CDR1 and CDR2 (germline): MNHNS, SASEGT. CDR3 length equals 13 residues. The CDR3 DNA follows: TGTGCCAGCAGTGAAGCTCCAGAGGGCGAGCAGTACTTC. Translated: CASSEAPEGEQYF.

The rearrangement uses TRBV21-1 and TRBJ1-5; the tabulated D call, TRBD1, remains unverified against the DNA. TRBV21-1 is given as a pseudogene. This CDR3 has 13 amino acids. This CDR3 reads CASSGRGYQPQHF. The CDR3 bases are TGTGCCAGCAGCGGCAGGGGGTATCAGCCCCAGCATTTT.

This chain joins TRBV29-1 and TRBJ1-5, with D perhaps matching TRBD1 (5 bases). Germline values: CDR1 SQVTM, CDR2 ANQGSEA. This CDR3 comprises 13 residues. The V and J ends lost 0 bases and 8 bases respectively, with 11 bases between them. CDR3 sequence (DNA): TGCAGCGTTGAAGACGGGGGGGATGAGCCCCAGCATTTT. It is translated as CSVEDGGDEPQHF.

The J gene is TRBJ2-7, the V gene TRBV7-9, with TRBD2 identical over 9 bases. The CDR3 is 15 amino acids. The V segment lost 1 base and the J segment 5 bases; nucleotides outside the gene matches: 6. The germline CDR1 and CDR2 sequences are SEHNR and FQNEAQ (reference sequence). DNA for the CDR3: TGTGCCAGCAGCTTAGATAGCGGGAGTATCCACGAGCAGTACTTC. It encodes CASSLDSGSIHEQYF.

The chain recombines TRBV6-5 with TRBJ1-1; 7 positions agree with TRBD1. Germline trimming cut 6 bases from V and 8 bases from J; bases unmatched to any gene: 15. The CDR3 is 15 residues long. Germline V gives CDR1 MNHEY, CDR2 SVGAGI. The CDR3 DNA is TGTGCCAGCAGCCGTATGACAGGGAGGTTTCGCGAAGCTTTCTTT. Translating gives CASSRMTGRFREAFF.

For the CDR3, the DNA is TGTGCCACCAGCCGGGGACTAGCGGGAGAAGAGACCCAGTACTTC. This translates into CATSRGLAGEETQYF. The rearrangement uses TRBV15 and TRBJ2-5; TRBD2 agrees at 14 bases. This CDR3 spans 15 amino acids. Germline V gene sequence: CDR1 LNHNV, CDR2 YYDKDF (reference sequence). After removal of 5 bases from V and 3 bases from J, the junction contained 2 bases not matched to a gene.

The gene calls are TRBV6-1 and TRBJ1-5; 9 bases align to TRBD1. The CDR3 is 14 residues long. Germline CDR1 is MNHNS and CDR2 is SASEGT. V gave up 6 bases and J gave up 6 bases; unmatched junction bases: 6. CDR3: CASSGDRASQPQHF. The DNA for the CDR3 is TGTGCCAGCAGCGGGGACAGGGCGAGTCAGCCCCAGCATTTT.

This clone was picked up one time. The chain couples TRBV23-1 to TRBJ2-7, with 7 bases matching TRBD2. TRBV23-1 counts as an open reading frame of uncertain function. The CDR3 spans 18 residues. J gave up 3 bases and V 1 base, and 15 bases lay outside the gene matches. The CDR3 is CASSQLGGGLVTNYEQYF. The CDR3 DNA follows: TGCGCCAGCAGTCAATTAGGTGGCGGACTAGTGACTAACTACGAGCAGTACTTC.

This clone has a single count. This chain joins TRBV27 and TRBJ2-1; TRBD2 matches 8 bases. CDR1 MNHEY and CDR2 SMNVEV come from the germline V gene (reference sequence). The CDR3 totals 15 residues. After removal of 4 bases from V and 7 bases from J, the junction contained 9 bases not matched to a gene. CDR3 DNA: TGTGCCAGCAGTTCTGAAAGCGGGAGTTTTAATGAGCAGTTCTTC. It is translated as CASSSESGSFNEQFF.

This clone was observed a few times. CDR3 loop: CASSLGTSNEQYF. CDR3 in DNA: TGTGCCAGCAGCTTGGGGACTAGCAACGAGCAGTACTTC. The V gene is TRBV7-9, the J gene TRBJ2-7, with 9 bases matching TRBD2. The J segment lost 5 bases and the V segment lost 3 bases, leaving 2 bases of the junction unmatched. The CDR3 is 13 amino acids. The V gene's germline CDR1 is SEHNR and CDR2 FQNEAQ (reference sequence).

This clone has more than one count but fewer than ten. CDR3 loop: CASSEAYEQYF. The CDR3 DNA sequence: TGTGCCAGCAGCGAAGCGTACGAGCAGTACTTC. J is TRBJ2-7 and V is TRBV11-3; no clear D gene. The CDR3 consists of 11 residues. V was shortened by 5 bases and J by 4 bases, with 6 bases between the two germline ends. CDR1 and CDR2 (germline): SGHNT, YENEEA.

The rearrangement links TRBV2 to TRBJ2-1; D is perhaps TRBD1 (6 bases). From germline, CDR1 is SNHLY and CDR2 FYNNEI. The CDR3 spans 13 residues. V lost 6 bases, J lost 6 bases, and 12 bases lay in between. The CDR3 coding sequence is TGTGCCAGCAGCAGACAGGCCGGCAATGAGCAGTTCTTC. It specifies CASSRQAGNEQFF.

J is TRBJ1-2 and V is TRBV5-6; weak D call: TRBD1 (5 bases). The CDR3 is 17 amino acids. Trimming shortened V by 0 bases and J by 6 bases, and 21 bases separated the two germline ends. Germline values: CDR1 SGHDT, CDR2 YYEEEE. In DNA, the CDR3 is TGTGCCAGCAGCTTGGGGATTTTGAAATCGGTAGGGGATGGCTACACCTTC. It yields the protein CASSLGILKSVGDGYTF.

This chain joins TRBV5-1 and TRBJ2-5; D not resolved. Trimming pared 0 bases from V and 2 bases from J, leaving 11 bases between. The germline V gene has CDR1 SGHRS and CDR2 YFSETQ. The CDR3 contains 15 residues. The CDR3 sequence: CASSLDGRPQETQYF. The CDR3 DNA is TGCGCCAGCAGCTTGGATGGCAGGCCGCAAGAGACCCAGTACTTC. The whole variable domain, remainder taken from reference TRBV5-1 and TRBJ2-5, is KAGVTQTPRYLIKTRGQQVTLSCSPISGHRSVSWYQQTPGQGLQFLFEYFSETQRNKGNFPGRFSGRQFSNSRSEMNVSTLELGDSALYLCASSLDGRPQETQYFGPGTRLLVL.